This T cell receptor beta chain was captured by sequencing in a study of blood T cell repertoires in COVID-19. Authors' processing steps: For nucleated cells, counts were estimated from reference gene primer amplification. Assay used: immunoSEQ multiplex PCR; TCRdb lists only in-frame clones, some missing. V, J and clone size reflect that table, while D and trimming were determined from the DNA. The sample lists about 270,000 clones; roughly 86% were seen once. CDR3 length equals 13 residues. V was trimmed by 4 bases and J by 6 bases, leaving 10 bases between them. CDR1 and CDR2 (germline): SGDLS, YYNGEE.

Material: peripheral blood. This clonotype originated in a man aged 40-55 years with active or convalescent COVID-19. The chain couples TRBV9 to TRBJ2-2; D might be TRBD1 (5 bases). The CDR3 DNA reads TGTGCCAGCAGCTATAGGGGTTCCGGGGAGCTGTTTTTT. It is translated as CASSYRGSGELFF.